The source of this TCR beta chain is a study of T cell repertoires in cytomegalovirus infection. Study details: Public TCR beta signatures marked donors with CMV infection and the matching HLA. General study points: Individuals carrying CMV plus the relevant HLA were identified by cumulative frequency of public TCR beta families. HLA-C-restricted CMV-specific TCR beta clonotypes prevailed in the ex vivo response.

With regard to this clonotype: Its antigen is still unknown.

MiXCR, run by TCRdb on the reads, gives a single entry per CDR3 protein. The repertoire includes about 740,000 distinct CDR3 sequences, less than 40% of them detected once, and roughly 2.9% sits in the top ten. This receptor was identified in a human donor in good health (CMV status not recorded). Some clones in this sample may be carry-over from other donors' samples. Material: PBMCs.

The DNA of the CDR3 is TGTGCCAGCAGCTTAGTTCCTGACAGGTCCCTCCACTTT. Its protein product is CASSLVPDRSLHF. The V and J genes are TRBV11-2 and TRBJ1-6; tentatively, D is TRBD1 (6 bases). V was trimmed by 1 base and J by 14 bases, leaving 12 bases between them. CDR1 and CDR2 from the germline V gene are SGHAT and FQNNGV. CDR3 length: 13 amino acids.